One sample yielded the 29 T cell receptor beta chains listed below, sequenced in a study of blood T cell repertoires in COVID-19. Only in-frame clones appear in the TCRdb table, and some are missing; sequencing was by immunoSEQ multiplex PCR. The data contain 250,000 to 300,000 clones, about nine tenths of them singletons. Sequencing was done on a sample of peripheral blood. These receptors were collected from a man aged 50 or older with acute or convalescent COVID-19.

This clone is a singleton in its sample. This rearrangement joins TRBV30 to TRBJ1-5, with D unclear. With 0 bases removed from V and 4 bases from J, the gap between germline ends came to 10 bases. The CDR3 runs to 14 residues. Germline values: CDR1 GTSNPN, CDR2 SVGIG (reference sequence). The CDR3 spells CAWSVLQSNQPQHF. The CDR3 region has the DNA TGTGCCTGGAGTGTGTTGCAGTCTAATCAGCCCCAGCATTTT.

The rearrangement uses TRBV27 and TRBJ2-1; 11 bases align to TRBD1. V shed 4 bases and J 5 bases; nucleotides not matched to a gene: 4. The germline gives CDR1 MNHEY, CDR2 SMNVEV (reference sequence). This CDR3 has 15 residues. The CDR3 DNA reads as TGTGCCAGCAGTTCCCCGGGACAGGGGGACAATGAGCAGTTCTTC. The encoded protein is CASSSPGQGDNEQFF.

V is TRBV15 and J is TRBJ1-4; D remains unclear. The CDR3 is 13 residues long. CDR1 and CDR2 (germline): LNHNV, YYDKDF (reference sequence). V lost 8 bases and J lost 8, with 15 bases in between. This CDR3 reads CATARASGEKLFF. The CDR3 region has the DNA TGTGCCACCGCTAGAGCGTCGGGGGAAAAACTGTTTTTT.

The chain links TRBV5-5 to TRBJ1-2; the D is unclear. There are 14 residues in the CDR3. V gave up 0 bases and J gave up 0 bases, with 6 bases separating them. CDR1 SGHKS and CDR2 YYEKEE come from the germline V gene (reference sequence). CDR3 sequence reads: CASSLDTPNYGYTF. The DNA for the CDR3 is TGTGCCAGCAGCTTGGACACCCCTAACTATGGCTACACCTTC.

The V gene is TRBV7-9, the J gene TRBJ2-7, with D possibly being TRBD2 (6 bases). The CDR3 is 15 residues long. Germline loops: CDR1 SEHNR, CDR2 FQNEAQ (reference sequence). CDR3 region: CVAAEGETSSYEQYF. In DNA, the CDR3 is TGTGTCGCCGCGGAGGGTGAGACAAGCTCCTACGAGCAGTACTTC.

The CDR3 DNA reads as TGTGCCAGCTCACTAAGGCCGCGGGCTAGCACAGATACGCAGTATTTT. It translates to CASSLRPRASTDTQYF. The chain has TRBV18 and TRBJ2-3; a possible D gene is TRBD2 (5 bases). V was shortened by 4 bases and J by 0 bases, with 14 bases between the two germline ends. CDR3 size: 16 residues. The germline gives CDR1 KGHSH, CDR2 LQKENI.

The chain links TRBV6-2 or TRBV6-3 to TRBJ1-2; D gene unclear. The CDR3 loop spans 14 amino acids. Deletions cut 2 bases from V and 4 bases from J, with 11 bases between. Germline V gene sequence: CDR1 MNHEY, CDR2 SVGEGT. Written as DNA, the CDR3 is TGTGCCAGCAGTTACAACTTGCCAGGCTATGGCTACACCTTC. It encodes CASSYNLPGYGYTF.

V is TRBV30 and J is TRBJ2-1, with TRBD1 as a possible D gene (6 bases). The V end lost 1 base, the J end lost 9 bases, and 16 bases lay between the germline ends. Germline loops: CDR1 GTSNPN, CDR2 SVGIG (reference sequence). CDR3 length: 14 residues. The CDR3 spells CAWSEGHYFGEQFF. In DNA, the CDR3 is TGTGCCTGGAGTGAGGGACACTACTTTGGTGAGCAGTTCTTC.

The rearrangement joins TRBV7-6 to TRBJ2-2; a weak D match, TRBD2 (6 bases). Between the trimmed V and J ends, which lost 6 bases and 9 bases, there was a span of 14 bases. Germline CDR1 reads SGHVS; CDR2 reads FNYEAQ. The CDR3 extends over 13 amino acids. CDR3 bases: TGTGCCAGCAGTGGGACTTGGGTCCGGGAGCTGTTTTTT. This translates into CASSGTWVRELFF.

The CDR3 nucleotides read TGTGCCAGCAGTTTGGGACAGGGGTCTTCACCCCTCCACTTT. Residues: CASSLGQGSSPLHF. V and J are TRBV6-5 and TRBJ1-6; 10 bases match TRBD1. Germline loops: CDR1 MNHEY, CDR2 SVGAGI. CDR3 length equals 14 residues. With 4 bases clipped from V and 9 bases from J, the junction kept 3 bases outside the gene matches.

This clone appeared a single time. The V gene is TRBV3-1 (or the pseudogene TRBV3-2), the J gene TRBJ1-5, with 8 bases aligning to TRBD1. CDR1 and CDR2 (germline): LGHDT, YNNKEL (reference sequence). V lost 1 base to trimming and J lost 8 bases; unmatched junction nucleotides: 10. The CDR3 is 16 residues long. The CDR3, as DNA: TGTGCCAGCAGCCAAGGACAACCCCTGACAGGGGAGCCCCAGCATTTT. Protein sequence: CASSQGQPLTGEPQHF.

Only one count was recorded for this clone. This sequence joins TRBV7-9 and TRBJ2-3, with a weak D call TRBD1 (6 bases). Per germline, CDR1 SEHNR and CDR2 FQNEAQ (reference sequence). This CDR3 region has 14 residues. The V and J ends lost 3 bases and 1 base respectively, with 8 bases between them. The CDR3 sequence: CASSLGTRTDTQYF. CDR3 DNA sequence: TGTGCCAGCAGCTTGGGGACACGCACAGATACGCAGTATTTT.

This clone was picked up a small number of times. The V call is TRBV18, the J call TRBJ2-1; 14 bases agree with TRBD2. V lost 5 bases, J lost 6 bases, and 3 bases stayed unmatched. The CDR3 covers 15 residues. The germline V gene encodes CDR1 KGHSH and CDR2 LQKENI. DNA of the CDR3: TGTGCCAGCTCAACAGGGACTAGCGGGGGCAATGAGCAGTTCTTC. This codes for CASSTGTSGGNEQFF.

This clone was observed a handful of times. The CDR3 loop reads CASSLLSTDTQYF. The CDR3 nucleotides read TGTGCCAGCAGCCTCTTAAGCACAGATACGCAGTATTTT. This chain links TRBV14 with TRBJ2-3; no firm D call. CDR1 SGHDN and CDR2 FVKESK come from the germline V gene. Trimming took 4 bases from V and 0 from J, leaving 5 bases between them. The CDR3 contains 13 residues.

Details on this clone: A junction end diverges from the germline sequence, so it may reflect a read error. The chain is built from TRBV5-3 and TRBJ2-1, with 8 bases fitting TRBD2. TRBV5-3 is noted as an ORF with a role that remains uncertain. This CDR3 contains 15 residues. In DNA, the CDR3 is TGTGCCAGACCCGGCCCGGGACTAGGGAACAAGGAGCAGTTCTTC. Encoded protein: CARPGPGLGNKEQFF.

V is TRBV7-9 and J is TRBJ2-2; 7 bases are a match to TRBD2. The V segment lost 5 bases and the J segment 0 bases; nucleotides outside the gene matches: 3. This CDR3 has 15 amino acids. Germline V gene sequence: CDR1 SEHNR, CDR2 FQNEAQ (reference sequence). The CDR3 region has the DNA TGTGCCAGCAGCCTCAGCGGGACGAACACCGGGGAGCTGTTTTTT. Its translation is CASSLSGTNTGELFF.

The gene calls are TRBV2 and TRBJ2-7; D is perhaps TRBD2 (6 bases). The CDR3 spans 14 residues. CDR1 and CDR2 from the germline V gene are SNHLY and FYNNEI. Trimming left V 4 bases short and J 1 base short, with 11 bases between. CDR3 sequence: CASSAVGLSYEQYF. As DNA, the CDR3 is TGTGCCAGCAGTGCCGTGGGACTTTCCTACGAGCAGTACTTC.

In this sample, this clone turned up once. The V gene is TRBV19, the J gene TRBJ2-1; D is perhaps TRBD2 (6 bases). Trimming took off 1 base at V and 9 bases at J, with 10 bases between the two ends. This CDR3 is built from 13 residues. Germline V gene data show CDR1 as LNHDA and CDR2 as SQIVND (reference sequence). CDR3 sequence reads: CASSIGVSGEQFF. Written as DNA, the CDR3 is TGTGCCAGTAGTATAGGGGTTAGCGGTGAGCAGTTCTTC. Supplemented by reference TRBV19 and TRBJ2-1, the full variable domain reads DGGITQSPKYLFRKEGQNVTLSCEQNLNHDAMYWYRQDPGQGLRLIYYSQIVNDFQKGDIAEGYSVSREKKESFPLTVTSAQKNPTAFYLCASSIGVSGEQFFGPGTRLTVL.

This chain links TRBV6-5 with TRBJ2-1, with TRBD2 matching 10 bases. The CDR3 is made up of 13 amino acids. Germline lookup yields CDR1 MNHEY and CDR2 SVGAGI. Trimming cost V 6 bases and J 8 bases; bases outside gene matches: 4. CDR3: CASRLAGGHEQFF. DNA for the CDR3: TGTGCCAGCAGGTTAGCGGGGGGCCATGAGCAGTTCTTC.

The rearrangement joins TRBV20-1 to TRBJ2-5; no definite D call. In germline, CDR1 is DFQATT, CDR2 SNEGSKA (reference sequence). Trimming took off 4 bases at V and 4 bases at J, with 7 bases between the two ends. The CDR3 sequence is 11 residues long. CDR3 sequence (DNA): TGCAGTGCTAATATCGTAGAGACCCAGTACTTC. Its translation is CSANIVETQYF.

The CDR3 sequence: CASSLVEAATSSPLHF. DNA of the CDR3: TGTGCCAGCAGCTTAGTAGAGGCAGCCACTAGTTCGCCCCTCCACTTT. The chain couples TRBV7-2 to TRBJ1-6; D unclear. The CDR3 is made up of 16 amino acids. CDR1 is SGHTA and CDR2 is FQGNSA in the germline V gene. V lost 1 base and J lost 13, with 20 bases in between. Full variable domain (missing parts from reference TRBV7-2 and TRBJ1-6): GAGVSQSPSNKVTEKGKDVELRCDPISGHTALYWYRQSLGQGLEFLIYFQGNSAPDKSGLPSDRFSAERTGGSVSTLTIQRTQQEDSAVYLCASSLVEAATSSPLHFGNGTRLTVT.

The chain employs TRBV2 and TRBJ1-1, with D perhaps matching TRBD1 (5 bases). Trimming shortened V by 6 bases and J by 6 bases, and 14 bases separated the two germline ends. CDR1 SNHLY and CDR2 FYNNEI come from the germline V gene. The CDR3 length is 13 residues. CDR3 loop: CASRGEGRAEAFF. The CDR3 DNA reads TGTGCCAGCAGGGGGGAGGGGAGGGCTGAAGCTTTCTTT.

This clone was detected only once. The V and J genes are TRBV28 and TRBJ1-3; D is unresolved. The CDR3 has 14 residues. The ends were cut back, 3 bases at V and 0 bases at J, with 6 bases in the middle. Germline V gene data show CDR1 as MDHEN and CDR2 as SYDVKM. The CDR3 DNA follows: TGTGCCAGCAGTTTCGTGAGCTCTGGAAACACCATATATTTT. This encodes CASSFVSSGNTIYF.

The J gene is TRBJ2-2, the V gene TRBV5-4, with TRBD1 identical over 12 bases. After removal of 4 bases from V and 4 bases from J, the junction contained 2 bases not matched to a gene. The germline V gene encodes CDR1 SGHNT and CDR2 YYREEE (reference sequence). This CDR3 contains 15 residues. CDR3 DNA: TGTGCCAGCAGCGGGACAGGGGGCGGCACCGGGGAGCTGTTTTTT. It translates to CASSGTGGGTGELFF. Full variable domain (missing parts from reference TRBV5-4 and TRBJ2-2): ETGVTQSPTHLIKTRGQQVTLRCSSQSGHNTVSWYQQALGQGPQFIFQYYREEENGRGNFPPRFSGLQFPNYSSELNVNALELDDSALYLCASSGTGGGTGELFFGEGSRLTVL.

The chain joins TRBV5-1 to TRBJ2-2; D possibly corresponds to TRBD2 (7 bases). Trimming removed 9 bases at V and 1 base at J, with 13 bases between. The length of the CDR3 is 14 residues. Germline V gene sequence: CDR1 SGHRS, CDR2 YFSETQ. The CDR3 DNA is TGCGCCACCAAAGGGGGGGTGAACACCGGGGAGCTGTTTTTT. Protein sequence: CATKGGVNTGELFF. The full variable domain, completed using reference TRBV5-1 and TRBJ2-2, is KAGVTQTPRYLIKTRGQQVTLSCSPISGHRSVSWYQQTPGQGLQFLFEYFSETQRNKGNFPGRFSGRQFSNSRSEMNVSTLELGDSALYLCATKGGVNTGELFFGEGSRLTVL.

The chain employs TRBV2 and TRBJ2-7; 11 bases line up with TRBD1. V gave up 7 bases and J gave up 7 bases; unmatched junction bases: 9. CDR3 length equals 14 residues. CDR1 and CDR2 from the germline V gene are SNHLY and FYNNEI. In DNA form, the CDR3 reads TGTGCCAGCAATCCGGACAGGGGGCCGGGGGAGCAGTACTTC. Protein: CASNPDRGPGEQYF.

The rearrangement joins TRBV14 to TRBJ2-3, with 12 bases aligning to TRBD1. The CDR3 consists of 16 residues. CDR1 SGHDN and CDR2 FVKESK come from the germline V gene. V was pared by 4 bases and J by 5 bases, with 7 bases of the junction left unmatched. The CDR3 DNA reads TGTGCCAGCAGCCCCCGGGACAGGGGGCGAATAGATACGCAGTATTTT. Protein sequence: CASSPRDRGRIDTQYF.

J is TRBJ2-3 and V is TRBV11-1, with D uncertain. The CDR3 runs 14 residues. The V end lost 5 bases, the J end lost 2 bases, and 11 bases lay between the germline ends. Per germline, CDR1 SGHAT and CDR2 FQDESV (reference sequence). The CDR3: CASSPPQVTDTQYF. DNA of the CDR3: TGTGCCAGCAGCCCCCCCCAGGTCACAGATACGCAGTATTTT.

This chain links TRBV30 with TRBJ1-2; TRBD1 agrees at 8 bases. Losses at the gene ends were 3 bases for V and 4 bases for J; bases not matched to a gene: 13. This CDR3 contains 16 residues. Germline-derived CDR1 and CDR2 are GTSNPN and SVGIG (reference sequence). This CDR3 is CAWSPPRAGGLYGYTF. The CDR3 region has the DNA TGTGCCTGGAGCCCTCCCAGAGCAGGGGGCCTCTATGGCTACACCTTC. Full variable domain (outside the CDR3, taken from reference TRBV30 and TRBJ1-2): SQTIHQWPATLVQPVGSPLSLECTVEGTSNPNLYWYRQAAGRGLQLLFYSVGIGQISSEVPQNLSASRPQDRQFILSSKKLLLSDSGFYLCAWSPPRAGGLYGYTFGSGTRLTVV.